Listed here is a single T cell receptor (beta chain). The antigen is unknown. Here immunoSEQ multiplex PCR was the method, and the copy in TCRdb shows in-frame clones only, minus some. The data show 150,000 or so clones, about 86% seen once. This entry comes from a study of cytomegalovirus exposure and HLA in healthy donors. The CDR3 covers 13 residues. Germline V gene data show CDR1 as SNHLY and CDR2 as FYNNEI. V lost 6 bases, J lost 2 bases, and 8 bases lay in between. General study results and limits: The dataset shows that most TCR sequences were rare, while some public TCRs occurred in many donors. TCR clusters originating in the first cohort tended to co-occur in the roughly 120 validation repertoires, according to a later analysis. Cytomegalovirus association was listed for about 170 TCR beta chains.

The receptor's source is a human donor in good health. This rearrangement joins TRBV2 to TRBJ1-3; D unclear. The specimen was PBMCs. The DNA for the CDR3 is TGTGCCAGCAGACTCCGGGCTGGAAACACCATATATTTT. Protein: CASRLRAGNTIYF.